This T cell receptor beta chain was sequenced during a study of shared clonotypes between healthy human individuals. Broader study findings: The researchers took only blood, and tissue repertoires probably look different.

Every immunoSEQ plate was one replicate of a subset's evenly spread DNA. Sequencing used immunoSEQ multiplex PCR; TCRdb keeps in-frame clones, though not all of them. The repertoire holds a few million clones, with approximately 96% as singletons. Each donor was a Caucasian adult residing in Nashville, Tennessee. The V gene's germline CDR1 is SGHTA and CDR2 FQGNSA. The CDR3 extends over 14 amino acids. Trimming took 7 bases from V and 2 from J, leaving 13 bases between them. In regard to this clone: What it binds is not known.

The chain joins TRBV7-2 to TRBJ2-3; D is uncertain. Sequencing input: naive CD4+ T cells sorted from blood. Subset indicated: CD45RA+ positively selected. The clonotype comes from a man aged 18-30 years in good health. The CDR3 spells CASTTLPPTDTQYF. In DNA form, the CDR3 reads TGTGCCAGCACCACGTTACCCCCCACAGATACGCAGTATTTT.